A single sample gave rise to the 21 T cell receptor beta chains below, sequenced in a study of blood T cell repertoires in COVID-19. This table comes from immunoSEQ multiplex PCR, and its TCRdb copy is limited to in-frame clones, with some not included. The sample comprises approximately 240,000 clones, around 90% of which are singletons, and 10% to 15% rests with the top ten. The sample taken for sequencing was peripheral blood. These receptors were collected from a woman in her late teens or twenties who had recovered from COVID-19.

The sample holds one count of this clone. V usage is TRBV4-1 and J usage is TRBJ2-1; D ambiguous. Between the trimmed V and J ends, which lost 3 bases and 0 bases, there was a span of 15 bases. The CDR3 extends over 17 amino acids. The germline CDR1 and CDR2 sequences are MGHRA and YSYEKL. CDR3 DNA: TGCGCCAGCAGCCAGCCTAATGCAGCGTACTCCTACAATGAGCAGTTCTTC. Residues: CASSQPNAAYSYNEQFF.

The chain employs TRBV5-1 and TRBJ1-1; D remains unclear. V was pared by 4 bases and J by 0 bases, with 4 bases between. Germline V gene data show CDR1 as SGHRS and CDR2 as YFSETQ. The CDR3 contains 12 residues. The CDR3 nucleotides read TGCGCCAGCAGCCAGATGAACACTGAAGCTTTCTTT. The encoded protein is CASSQMNTEAFF.

A single count supports this clone. V and J are TRBV28 and TRBJ2-7; 10 positions agree with TRBD2. Germline V gene sequence: CDR1 MDHEN, CDR2 SYDVKM. The junction had 13 bases not matched to a gene; V was cut back by 5 bases and J by 6 bases. This CDR3 is built from 16 residues. The CDR3 loop is CASSPSASGRSLEQYF. The CDR3 DNA reads as TGTGCCAGCAGTCCGTCGGCTAGCGGGAGATCGCTCGAGCAGTACTTC. The whole variable domain, filled in from reference TRBV28 and TRBJ2-7, reads DVKVTQSSRYLVKRTGEKVFLECVQDMDHENMFWYRQDPGLGLRLIYFSYDVKMKEKGDIPEGYSVSREKKERFSLILESASTNQTSMYLCASSPSASGRSLEQYFGPGTRLTVT.

The chain carries TRBV2 and TRBJ2-4; 10 nucleotides agree with TRBD1. This CDR3 is built from 20 residues. V lost 8 bases and J lost 0; bases outside the gene matches: 19. Germline CDR1 is SNHLY and CDR2 is FYNNEI. As DNA, the CDR3 is TGTGCCAGCTCTATGGGGGACAGGGGCCTTGTGGGACTAGCCAAAAACATTCAGTACTTC. Translating gives CASSMGDRGLVGLAKNIQYF. Full variable domain (outside the CDR3, taken from reference TRBV2 and TRBJ2-4): EPEVTQTPSHQVTQMGQEVILRCVPISNHLYFYWYRQILGQKVEFLVSFYNNEISEKSEIFDDQFSVERPDGSNFTLKIRSTKLEDSAMYFCASSMGDRGLVGLAKNIQYFGAGTRLSVL.

This chain uses TRBV2 with TRBJ2-7; 9 bases map to TRBD1. The CDR3 extends over 14 amino acids. V gave up 10 bases and J gave up 0 bases; unmatched junction bases: 7. Germline V CDR1 and CDR2: SNHLY, FYNNEI. The DNA of the CDR3 is TGTGCCACTACGCGGACAGGGGTCTCCTACGAGCAGTACTTC. Translated: CATTRTGVSYEQYF. Variable domain in full (rest from reference TRBV2 and TRBJ2-7): EPEVTQTPSHQVTQMGQEVILRCVPISNHLYFYWYRQILGQKVEFLVSFYNNEISEKSEIFDDQFSVERPDGSNFTLKIRSTKLEDSAMYFCATTRTGVSYEQYFGPGTRLTVT.

The genes are TRBV19 and TRBJ1-2; 7 positions agree with TRBD1. There are 13 residues in the CDR3. Germline CDR1 LNHDA, CDR2 SQIVND (reference sequence). J gave up 8 bases and V 6 bases, and 9 bases lay outside the gene matches. The CDR3 DNA follows: TGTGCCAGTAGCCTCACAGGGGTAGGCGGCTACACCTTC. Its translation: CASSLTGVGGYTF.

The chain recombines TRBV6-6 with TRBJ1-3; 10 bases match TRBD1. V dropped 5 bases and J dropped 2; count of bases not matched to a gene: 12. From germline, CDR1 is MNHNY and CDR2 SVGAGI (reference sequence). The CDR3 has 18 amino acids. CDR3 loop: CASSQTIFGTGAGNTIYF. The CDR3 DNA is TGTGCCAGCAGTCAAACTATTTTCGGGACAGGGGCTGGAAACACCATATATTTT.

There are a few counts of this clone. This chain links TRBV4-1 with TRBJ2-7; 11 bases are shared with TRBD2. CDR1 MGHRA and CDR2 YSYEKL come from the germline V gene. Unmatched junction bases numbered 4, after V lost 3 bases and J lost 0 bases. The CDR3 covers 16 residues. The CDR3 coding sequence is TGCGCCAGCAGCCAGGCAACTAGCGGGAGCTCCTACGAGCAGTACTTC. Translation gives CASSQATSGSSYEQYF.

The chain uses TRBV4-1 and TRBJ1-3, with D perhaps matching TRBD1 (5 bases). V lost 1 base, J lost 0 bases, and 19 bases lay in between. This CDR3 contains 19 residues. CDR1 is MGHRA and CDR2 is YSYEKL in the germline V gene. In nucleotides, the CDR3 is TGCGCCAGCAGCCAAGCCGCAGGGACTTCGCCTCGCTCTGGAAACACCATATATTTT. Translation gives CASSQAAGTSPRSGNTIYF.

The genes are TRBV15 and TRBJ2-7; 9 nucleotides agree with TRBD1. V lost 8 bases, J lost 7 bases, and 6 bases stayed unmatched. The CDR3 spans 12 residues. Per germline, CDR1 LNHNV and CDR2 YYDKDF (reference sequence). CDR3 bases: TGTGCCACCGGAGGGACAGGGCTAGAGCAGTACTTC. It specifies CATGGTGLEQYF.

The chain uses TRBV19 and TRBJ1-2, with 10 bases identical to TRBD1. With V trimmed by 6 bases and J by 7 bases, 8 bases remained unmatched. There are 14 residues in the CDR3. CDR1 LNHDA and CDR2 SQIVND come from the germline V gene (reference sequence). As DNA, the CDR3 is TGTGCCAGTAGACCCCCGGGACAGGGGAGTGGCTACACCTTC. This encodes CASRPPGQGSGYTF.

The V call is TRBV5-8, the J call TRBJ1-1, with a weak D call TRBD1 (5 bases). V lost 4 bases, J lost 7 bases, and 11 bases lay in between. CDR3 length: 12 residues. Germline-derived CDR1 and CDR2 are SGHTS and YDEGEE. This CDR3 reads CASSPGGIEAFF. CDR3 bases: TGTGCCAGCAGCCCGGGGGGAATTGAAGCTTTCTTT.

This chain connects TRBV18 to TRBJ2-7, with 10 bases fitting TRBD1. This CDR3 region has 15 residues. Germline CDR1 and CDR2: KGHSH and LQKENI. V lost 6 bases and J lost 2; bases outside the gene matches: 7. The CDR3 protein is CASSKDRGITYEQYF. Written as DNA, the CDR3 is TGTGCCAGCTCCAAGGACAGGGGGATAACCTACGAGCAGTACTTC.

This clone showed up just once. The CDR3 loop is CASSSVGLAGIREQFF. CDR3 DNA: TGTGCCAGCAGCTCCGTGGGACTAGCGGGAATCCGGGAGCAGTTCTTC. J is TRBJ2-1 and V is TRBV7-2, with 13 bases fitting TRBD2. This CDR3 is built from 16 residues. Losses at the gene ends were 4 bases for V and 10 bases for J; bases not matched to a gene: 10. Germline lookup yields CDR1 SGHTA and CDR2 FQGNSA.

V is TRBV19 and J is TRBJ2-7, with 13 bases matching TRBD2. V dropped 6 bases and J dropped 5; count of bases not matched to a gene: 4. The CDR3 length is 14 residues. Germline-derived CDR1 and CDR2 are LNHDA and SQIVND (reference sequence). The CDR3 bases are TGTGCCAGTAGCTTCGGGACTAGCGGGAACGAGCAGTACTTC. Translated, it gives CASSFGTSGNEQYF.

This chain links TRBV14 with TRBJ1-6, with 8 bases aligning to TRBD1. Germline V CDR1 and CDR2: SGHDN, FVKESK. Trimming took 5 bases from V and 7 from J; bases not matched to a gene: 4. The CDR3 extends over 14 amino acids. In DNA form, the CDR3 reads TGTGCCAGCAGCGGCCGACAGGGGAATTCACCCCTCCACTTT. It codes for CASSGRQGNSPLHF.

To note about this clone: Additional DNA sequences in this sample encode the identical CDR3. The rearrangement uses TRBV2 and TRBJ1-3; D not certain. Germline CDR1 is SNHLY and CDR2 is FYNNEI. Trimming pared 5 bases from V and 4 bases from J, leaving 9 bases between. This CDR3 is 13 amino acids long. CDR3 amino acids: CASSSRGGNTIYF. CDR3 DNA: TGTGCCAGCAGTAGCCGCGGGGGAAACACCATATATTTT.

The chain uses TRBV15 and TRBJ1-1, with D unclear. V lost 0 bases, J lost 8 bases, and 13 bases lay in between. The CDR3 extends over 14 amino acids. Germline lookup yields CDR1 LNHNV and CDR2 YYDKDF (reference sequence). The CDR3, as DNA: TGTGCCACCAGCAGAGATTCGCTGTGGGAGGAAGCTTTCTTT. As protein: CATSRDSLWEEAFF.

V and J are TRBV15 and TRBJ1-2, with D possibly being TRBD1 (6 bases). Germline loops: CDR1 LNHNV, CDR2 YYDKDF (reference sequence). This CDR3 has 13 residues. Deletions cut 8 bases from V and 4 bases from J, with 14 bases between. DNA for the CDR3: TGTGCCACCTCTGCAGGGGTGGGCTATGGCTACACCTTC. Its translation is CATSAGVGYGYTF.

This clone has just one count. CDR3: CASSQIRIEAFF. Written as DNA, the CDR3 is TGTGCCAGCAGCCAAATCAGGATTGAAGCTTTCTTT. The gene calls are TRBV14 and TRBJ1-1; D not certain. This CDR3 is 12 amino acids long. Germline CDR1 and CDR2: SGHDN and FVKESK. Trimming took 2 bases from V and 7 from J, leaving 8 bases between them.

This chain connects TRBV5-1 to TRBJ2-3; TRBD1 matches 9 bases. The germline V gene encodes CDR1 SGHRS and CDR2 YFSETQ. Trimming removed 4 bases from V and 0 bases from J; junction bases left unmatched: 12. CDR3 length: 18 amino acids. This chain's CDR3 is CASSPRGQGLTSTDTQYF. The CDR3 DNA is TGCGCCAGCAGCCCTCGGGGACAGGGCTTAACTAGCACAGATACGCAGTATTTT.